Here is one T cell receptor beta chain with its context. The sample is drawn from a study of T cells in localized non-small cell lung cancer. The assay was immunoSEQ multiplex PCR, and TCRdb's table has in-frame clones only and misses some. The sample has 52,000 or so clones; roughly 88% are singletons. The CDR3 extends over 17 amino acids. The V segment lost 4 bases and the J segment 1 base; nucleotides outside the gene matches: 7. Germline loops: CDR1 MRHNA, CDR2 SNTAGT. The source material was peripheral blood, sampled before any cancer treatment. The sequence derives from a male donor aged 60 or over with stage III squamous cell lung carcinoma. This chain links TRBV6-4 with TRBJ2-6; 7 bases fit TRBD1. The chain's CDR3 is CASSGRQGRSGANVLTF. The CDR3 DNA reads TGTGCCAGCAGTGGGAGACAGGGCAGATCTGGGGCCAACGTCCTGACTTTC.